The rows below give T cell receptor beta chains drawn from one sample of a study of blood T cell repertoires in COVID-19. Assay used: immunoSEQ multiplex PCR; TCRdb lists only in-frame clones, some missing. The profile shows around 250,000 clones, more than 75% of them singletons. The sequencing input was peripheral blood. All receptors derive from a woman in her seventies with active or convalescent COVID-19. Each CDR3 is given with its conserved first and last residue. The order of the fields is CDR3 protein, clone size, D gene, V gene, J gene. A D gene is named only where the DNA matches it firmly. Clone size is stated in some rows and not others, as once, few, many or a class when expanded.

cdr3_aa: CATSDHGGAYQETQYF
clone_size: NA
d_call: TRBD2
v_call: TRBV24-1
j_call: TRBJ2-5

cdr3_aa: CASSDGGAQTQYF
clone_size: NA
d_call: TRBD2
v_call: TRBV19
j_call: TRBJ2-5

cdr3_aa: CASSLAPGGGTGELFF
clone_size: NA
d_call: NA
v_call: TRBV5-6
j_call: TRBJ2-2

cdr3_aa: CASSFSEGAGNTIYF
clone_size: once
d_call: NA
v_call: TRBV5-6
j_call: TRBJ1-3

cdr3_aa: CASGLTNTEAFF
clone_size: NA
d_call: NA
v_call: TRBV7-8
j_call: TRBJ1-1

cdr3_aa: CASSPIPSGSAGELFF
clone_size: NA
d_call: NA
v_call: TRBV7-2
j_call: TRBJ2-2

cdr3_aa: CASSFQSGGATSYNSPLHF
clone_size: NA
d_call: TRBD1
v_call: TRBV7-2
j_call: TRBJ1-6

cdr3_aa: CASSLDGRQNSGNTIYF
clone_size: NA
d_call: NA
v_call: TRBV11-3
j_call: TRBJ1-3

cdr3_aa: CASSQGGRTEAFF
clone_size: NA
d_call: NA
v_call: TRBV3-1/TRBV3-2
j_call: TRBJ1-1

cdr3_aa: CASRSTGGQPQHF
clone_size: once
d_call: TRBD1
v_call: TRBV19
j_call: TRBJ1-5

cdr3_aa: CASSLSVLAGGSTDTQYF
clone_size: NA
d_call: TRBD2
v_call: TRBV27
j_call: TRBJ2-3

cdr3_aa: CASSSAREAPLGTGELFF
clone_size: NA
d_call: NA
v_call: TRBV5-4
j_call: TRBJ2-2

cdr3_aa: CASITGTGVEGEQYF
clone_size: NA
d_call: TRBD1
v_call: TRBV6-6
j_call: TRBJ2-7

cdr3_aa: CASSLRGSDTEKLFF
clone_size: NA
d_call: NA
v_call: TRBV5-1
j_call: TRBJ1-4

cdr3_aa: CASSLYGQPPSEAFF
clone_size: NA
d_call: NA
v_call: TRBV6-4
j_call: TRBJ1-1

cdr3_aa: CAIEGVGSYEQYF
clone_size: once
d_call: NA
v_call: TRBV2
j_call: TRBJ2-7

cdr3_aa: CASSQDVQVETQYF
clone_size: NA
d_call: NA
v_call: TRBV4-3
j_call: TRBJ2-5

cdr3_aa: CASREDPGETQYF
clone_size: NA
d_call: NA
v_call: TRBV19
j_call: TRBJ2-5

cdr3_aa: CASSAQGKGYTF
clone_size: NA
d_call: NA
v_call: TRBV19
j_call: TRBJ1-2

cdr3_aa: CASSSLNTGRSISPLHF
clone_size: NA
d_call: NA
v_call: TRBV11-2
j_call: TRBJ1-6

cdr3_aa: CASTPQGGYEQYF
clone_size: NA
d_call: NA
v_call: TRBV7-2
j_call: TRBJ2-7

cdr3_aa: CASSLSLGGNQPQHF
clone_size: few
d_call: NA
v_call: TRBV4-1
j_call: TRBJ1-5

cdr3_aa: CASSQTTGNYEQYF
clone_size: NA
d_call: NA
v_call: TRBV11-2
j_call: TRBJ2-7

cdr3_aa: CASSQGTVAYEQYF
clone_size: NA
d_call: NA
v_call: TRBV4-1
j_call: TRBJ2-7

cdr3_aa: CASSPGSNHQPQHF
clone_size: NA
d_call: NA
v_call: TRBV11-3
j_call: TRBJ1-5

cdr3_aa: CASSQSRDIGNYGYTF
clone_size: few
d_call: NA
v_call: TRBV4-3
j_call: TRBJ1-2

cdr3_aa: CSALYSDTQYF
clone_size: NA
d_call: NA
v_call: TRBV20-1
j_call: TRBJ2-3

cdr3_aa: CASSLGTGAGHQETQYF
clone_size: NA
d_call: TRBD1
v_call: TRBV5-1
j_call: TRBJ2-5

cdr3_aa: CASSLAGEQPQHF
clone_size: NA
d_call: NA
v_call: TRBV7-9
j_call: TRBJ1-5

cdr3_aa: CASSLGGQGLGGYTF
clone_size: NA
d_call: TRBD1
v_call: TRBV5-4
j_call: TRBJ1-2

cdr3_aa: CASSILGGYEQYF
clone_size: NA
d_call: NA
v_call: TRBV25-1
j_call: TRBJ2-7

cdr3_aa: CASSSLARRYEQYF
clone_size: NA
d_call: NA
v_call: TRBV4-1
j_call: TRBJ2-7

cdr3_aa: CASSRRGGRPRYYEQYF
clone_size: NA
d_call: NA
v_call: TRBV5-6
j_call: TRBJ2-7

cdr3_aa: CASSSPGQYNSPLHF
clone_size: NA
d_call: TRBD1
v_call: TRBV6-5
j_call: TRBJ1-6

cdr3_aa: CASSQDPGLEETQYF
clone_size: NA
d_call: NA
v_call: TRBV4-1
j_call: TRBJ2-5

cdr3_aa: CSAIIADTQYF
clone_size: NA
d_call: NA
v_call: TRBV20-1
j_call: TRBJ2-3

cdr3_aa: CATQLHGNQPQHF
clone_size: NA
d_call: NA
v_call: TRBV10-3
j_call: TRBJ1-5

cdr3_aa: CASTSLETAYEQYF
clone_size: NA
d_call: NA
v_call: TRBV25-1
j_call: TRBJ2-7

cdr3_aa: CASSRAQEEKLFF
clone_size: NA
d_call: NA
v_call: TRBV18
j_call: TRBJ1-4

cdr3_aa: CASSLGAGNEAFF
clone_size: NA
d_call: NA
v_call: TRBV7-2
j_call: TRBJ1-1

cdr3_aa: CASGDRVVVAEAFF
clone_size: NA
d_call: TRBD1
v_call: TRBV2
j_call: TRBJ1-1

cdr3_aa: CASSFTGWVNYGYTF
clone_size: NA
d_call: NA
v_call: TRBV27
j_call: TRBJ1-2

cdr3_aa: CASSFVLAASPPYEQYF
clone_size: NA
d_call: TRBD2
v_call: TRBV7-8
j_call: TRBJ2-7

cdr3_aa: CASRVGQVNSPLHF
clone_size: NA
d_call: TRBD1
v_call: TRBV19
j_call: TRBJ1-6

cdr3_aa: CASEMAGGQPQHF
clone_size: NA
d_call: TRBD1
v_call: TRBV19
j_call: TRBJ1-5

cdr3_aa: CASRADDSSGNTIYF
clone_size: NA
d_call: NA
v_call: TRBV19
j_call: TRBJ1-3

cdr3_aa: CASSHLSGGRNEQFF
clone_size: NA
d_call: TRBD2
v_call: TRBV4-3
j_call: TRBJ2-1

cdr3_aa: CARARVHEQFF
clone_size: NA
d_call: NA
v_call: TRBV5-1
j_call: TRBJ2-1

cdr3_aa: CASSPSQGFTEAFF
clone_size: NA
d_call: NA
v_call: TRBV7-2
j_call: TRBJ1-1

cdr3_aa: CASSFLGGTDTQYF
clone_size: NA
d_call: NA
v_call: TRBV5-1
j_call: TRBJ2-3

cdr3_aa: CASSLKGGANYEQYF
clone_size: NA
d_call: NA
v_call: TRBV3-1/TRBV3-2
j_call: TRBJ2-7

cdr3_aa: CASSHRDISGNTIYF
clone_size: NA
d_call: NA
v_call: TRBV4-1
j_call: TRBJ1-3

cdr3_aa: CASGLVLVNTEAFF
clone_size: NA
d_call: NA
v_call: TRBV12-5
j_call: TRBJ1-1

cdr3_aa: CASSSAGRGLGSPLHF
clone_size: NA
d_call: TRBD1
v_call: TRBV7-3
j_call: TRBJ1-6

cdr3_aa: CATGLHSEQFF
clone_size: once
d_call: NA
v_call: TRBV24-1
j_call: TRBJ2-1

cdr3_aa: CASSQDRNLGVGSYGYTF
clone_size: NA
d_call: NA
v_call: TRBV3-1/TRBV3-2
j_call: TRBJ1-2

cdr3_aa: CASSTNTEAFF
clone_size: NA
d_call: NA
v_call: TRBV6-5
j_call: TRBJ1-1

cdr3_aa: CAKKTGGRTDQPQHF
clone_size: NA
d_call: TRBD1
v_call: TRBV6-4
j_call: TRBJ1-5

cdr3_aa: CATSRGTGRDEQFF
clone_size: NA
d_call: TRBD1
v_call: TRBV15
j_call: TRBJ2-1

cdr3_aa: CAIRDRGSYEQYF
clone_size: NA
d_call: TRBD1
v_call: TRBV27
j_call: TRBJ2-7